The 30 T cell receptor beta chains presented below share a single source sample, sequenced in a study of regulatory T cells. Notes on the study in general: Hydrophobic residues at CDR3 positions 6 and 7 were enriched in conventional CD4+ T cells of CD3G-deficient patients.

No antigens are known for them. The PCR used 52 TRBV and 13 TRBJ primers. Sequencing used immunoSEQ multiplex PCR; TCRdb keeps in-frame clones, though not all of them. The table shows around 29,000 clones, with 85% to 95% occurring only once. Sequenced material: conventional CD4+ T cells sorted from blood. Receptors were obtained from a person aged 18-29 years with CD3G deficiency.

The J gene is TRBJ1-2, the V gene TRBV10-2, with 7 bases identical to TRBD1. The CDR3 is 16 residues long. CDR1 and CDR2 (germline): WSHSY, SAAADI. The ends lost 2 bases at V and 4 bases at J; junction bases unmatched: 10. The CDR3 sequence: CASSERDRAPLYGYTF. CDR3 in DNA: TGCGCCAGCAGTGAGCGCGACAGGGCCCCACTCTATGGCTACACCTTC.

This clone was observed a handful of times. This chain links TRBV2 with TRBJ2-7, with D perhaps TRBD2 (5 bases). Trimming stripped 8 bases from V and 4 bases from J, with 6 bases between. The CDR3 covers 10 residues. Germline lookup yields CDR1 SNHLY and CDR2 FYNNEI. The CDR3: CASGEYEQYF. CDR3 coding DNA: TGTGCCAGCGGGGAGTACGAGCAGTACTTC.

The chain carries TRBV6-1 and TRBJ1-5; D perhaps matches TRBD1 (6 bases). The V and J ends lost 0 bases and 7 bases respectively, with 13 bases between them. The length of the CDR3 is 15 residues. Per the germline V gene, CDR1 is MNHNS and CDR2 is SASEGT. CDR3 sequence: CASSEARGARQPQHF. DNA for the CDR3: TGTGCCAGCAGTGAAGCCCGGGGGGCACGGCAGCCCCAGCATTTT.

This CDR3 is CASSLDIQETQYF. For the CDR3, the DNA is TGTGCCAGCAGCTTGGACATCCAAGAGACCCAGTACTTC. V usage is TRBV5-4 and J usage is TRBJ2-5; D uncertain. The CDR3 contains 13 residues. Germline values: CDR1 SGHNT, CDR2 YYREEE (reference sequence). The V and J ends lost 0 bases and 1 base respectively, with 4 bases between them.

The rearrangement links TRBV10-3 to TRBJ1-2; D possibly corresponds to TRBD1 (6 bases). CDR3 length: 13 residues. The ends were cut back, 4 bases at V and 5 bases at J, with 11 bases in the middle. Germline CDR1 ENHRY, CDR2 SYGVKD. Here the CDR3 DNA reads TGTGCCATCAGTGTGGACAGCGATTATGGCTACACCTTC. Its translation is CAISVDSDYGYTF.

The rearrangement joins TRBV19 to TRBJ2-6, with TRBD1 identical over 7 bases. Germline V lookup: CDR1 LNHDA, CDR2 SQIVND (reference sequence). The CDR3 is made up of 15 amino acids. J gave up 2 bases and V 2 bases, and 0 bases lay outside the gene matches. CDR3 sequence reads: CASSIQGAGANVLTF. The CDR3 bases are TGTGCCAGTAGTATACAGGGGGCTGGGGCCAACGTCCTGACTTTC. Full variable domain (remainder filled in from reference TRBV19 and TRBJ2-6): DGGITQSPKYLFRKEGQNVTLSCEQNLNHDAMYWYRQDPGQGLRLIYYSQIVNDFQKGDIAEGYSVSREKKESFPLTVTSAQKNPTAFYLCASSIQGAGANVLTFGAGSRLTVL.

This chain joins TRBV9 and TRBJ2-3; 7 nucleotides line up with TRBD1. The V and J ends lost 0 bases and 6 bases, in that order; junction bases with no gene match: 4. The CDR3 has 14 amino acids. The germline CDR1 and CDR2 sequences are SGDLS and YYNGEE. This CDR3 is CASSVGQGLDTQYF. For the CDR3, the DNA is TGTGCCAGCAGCGTAGGACAGGGCCTGGATACGCAGTATTTT.

V is TRBV28 and J is TRBJ2-7, with unresolved D. CDR3 size: 13 residues. The ends were cut back, 5 bases at V and 2 bases at J, with 10 bases in the middle. Germline CDR1 reads MDHEN; CDR2 reads SYDVKM. The CDR3 sequence: CASSTSPPYEQYF. For the CDR3, the DNA is TGTGCCAGCAGTACTTCACCACCCTACGAGCAGTACTTC.

This clone has more than one count but fewer than ten. The rearrangement links TRBV6-1 to TRBJ2-3; D is ambiguous. The CDR3 is 14 residues long. V was clipped by 6 bases and J by 3 bases, with 13 bases between them. In germline, CDR1 is MNHNS, CDR2 SASEGT. The CDR3 loop is CASSLLILTDTQYF. CDR3 sequence (DNA): TGTGCCAGCAGCTTACTGATACTTACAGATACGCAGTATTTT.

J is TRBJ1-1 and V is TRBV10-2; D call uncertain. Germline CDR1 WSHSY, CDR2 SAAADI. Trimming took 8 bases from V and 4 from J, leaving 14 bases between them. This CDR3 has 13 amino acids. The CDR3 coding sequence is TGCGCCAGCCGGCACGGCTCTTCCACTGAAGCTTTCTTT. Translated, it gives CASRHGSSTEAFF.

The CDR3 DNA follows: TGTGCCAGCTCACCCGGGACTTTTCTAGCCAAAAACATTCAGTACTTC. This sequence encodes CASSPGTFLAKNIQYF. The gene calls are TRBV18 and TRBJ2-4; D may be TRBD2 (6 bases). Trimming removed 3 bases from V and 0 bases from J, with 12 bases in between. CDR1 and CDR2 from the germline V gene are KGHSH and LQKENI. The CDR3 contains 16 residues.

Only a few counts were recorded for this clone. The V and J genes are TRBV19 and TRBJ2-1; D unresolved. Germline CDR1 LNHDA, CDR2 SQIVND (reference sequence). The germline V and J ends were trimmed by 3 bases and 10 bases, with 13 bases remaining between them. The CDR3 consists of 13 residues. The chain's CDR3 is CASSIHPWTEQFF. CDR3 sequence (DNA): TGTGCCAGTAGTATTCATCCCTGGACGGAGCAGTTCTTC.

The chain links TRBV7-8 to TRBJ2-7, with 14 nucleotides matching TRBD2. Trimming cost V 3 bases and J 3 bases; bases outside gene matches: 1. In germline, CDR1 is SGHVS, CDR2 FQNEAQ. There are 15 residues in the CDR3. The CDR3 nucleotides are TGTGCCAGCAGCTTGGGACTAGCGGGAGTCTACGAGCAGTACTTC. It yields the protein CASSLGLAGVYEQYF.

V is TRBV7-9 and J is TRBJ2-1; the match to TRBD2 covers 13 bases. Germline CDR1 SEHNR, CDR2 FQNEAQ (reference sequence). This CDR3 has 15 residues. Trimming cost V 3 bases and J 8 bases; bases outside gene matches: 4. The CDR3 region is CASSFWTSGGHEQFF. The DNA for the CDR3 is TGTGCCAGCAGCTTCTGGACTAGCGGGGGACATGAGCAGTTCTTC.

This clone occurred once. The J gene is TRBJ2-2, the V gene TRBV19; D tentatively fits TRBD1 or TRBD2 (5 bases each). The V end lost 4 bases, the J end lost 5 bases, and 11 bases lay between the germline ends. This CDR3 contains 14 residues. Per germline, CDR1 LNHDA and CDR2 SQIVND (reference sequence). CDR3 sequence: CASSSRRETGELFF. DNA for the CDR3: TGTGCCAGTAGTAGCCGCAGGGAGACCGGGGAGCTGTTTTTT. Full variable domain (rest looked up from reference TRBV19 and TRBJ2-2): DGGITQSPKYLFRKEGQNVTLSCEQNLNHDAMYWYRQDPGQGLRLIYYSQIVNDFQKGDIAEGYSVSREKKESFPLTVTSAQKNPTAFYLCASSSRRETGELFFGEGSRLTVL.

The chain joins TRBV18 to TRBJ2-7; 9 bases match TRBD2. CDR1 is KGHSH and CDR2 is LQKENI in the germline V gene. Losses at the gene ends were 2 bases for V and 4 bases for J; bases not matched to a gene: 3. This CDR3 is 14 amino acids long. DNA for the CDR3: TGTGCCAGCTCACCAGCAGCGGGAGGTTACGAGCAGTACTTC. Protein sequence: CASSPAAGGYEQYF.

V is TRBV6-1 and J is TRBJ1-2, with no clear D. The CDR3 is made up of 14 amino acids. V gave up 7 bases and J gave up 6 bases, with 18 bases separating them. Germline V gives CDR1 MNHNS, CDR2 SASEGT. The CDR3 coding sequence is TGTGCCAGCACCAGAGGCGGGCTTTTGGATGGCTACACCTTC. Translation: CASTRGGLLDGYTF.

This clone was found once. V and J are TRBV5-8 and TRBJ2-7; D tentatively fits TRBD1 or TRBD2 (6 bases each). Trimming left V 0 bases short and J 1 base short, with 23 bases between. This CDR3 is built from 19 residues. CDR1 and CDR2 (germline): SGHTS, YDEGEE. CDR3 in DNA: TGTGCCAGCAGCTTGGGTAGTTTTTGGCCGACTAGGGGGTCCTACGAGCAGTACTTC. Protein: CASSLGSFWPTRGSYEQYF.

The V gene is TRBV7-9, the J gene TRBJ2-2; TRBD1 aligns across 7 bases. Germline-derived CDR1 and CDR2 are SEHNR and FQNEAQ (reference sequence). The CDR3 is made up of 14 amino acids. The J segment lost 3 bases and the V segment lost 4 bases, leaving 2 bases of the junction unmatched. The CDR3 loop reads CASSSDRHTGELFF. Written as DNA, the CDR3 is TGTGCCAGCAGCTCGGACAGGCACACCGGGGAGCTGTTTTTT.

The gene calls are TRBV6-1 and TRBJ1-1; no clear D gene. The CDR3 spans 13 residues. Germline CDR1 MNHNS, CDR2 SASEGT. The V end lost 6 bases, the J end lost 2 bases, and 10 bases lay between the germline ends. The CDR3 protein is CASRQTHNTEAFF. CDR3 bases: TGTGCCAGCAGACAGACACATAACACTGAAGCTTTCTTT.

The CDR3 loop reads CASSSLYNSPLHF. In DNA form, the CDR3 reads TGTGCCAGCAGCTCACTTTATAATTCACCCCTCCACTTT. V gene TRBV12-1 combines with J gene TRBJ1-6. TRBV12-1 is assigned pseudogene status. The CDR3 spans 13 residues.

The J gene is TRBJ2-3, the V gene TRBV11-3; TRBD2 aligns across 16 bases. The CDR3 totals 19 residues. Per germline, CDR1 SGHNT and CDR2 YENEEA. Germline trimming cut 5 bases from V and 9 bases from J; bases unmatched to any gene: 17. The CDR3: CASSAGQPGLAGGRWTQYF. CDR3 DNA: TGTGCCAGCAGCGCGGGACAGCCGGGACTAGCGGGGGGGCGATGGACGCAGTATTTT.

The chain uses TRBV20-1 and TRBJ1-1, with D perhaps matching TRBD1 (5 bases). Germline V lookup: CDR1 DFQATT, CDR2 SNEGSKA (reference sequence). The CDR3 runs to 11 residues. V shed 6 bases and J shed 10 bases, with 15 bases lying between them. The CDR3 loop reads CSARRDPGAFF. DNA for the CDR3: TGCAGTGCGAGACGGGACCCCGGAGCTTTCTTT.

Points on this clone: This same CDR3 is encoded by further DNA sequences in the sample. V and J are TRBV18 and TRBJ2-5; D not resolved. Germline V gives CDR1 KGHSH, CDR2 LQKENI. CDR3 length equals 11 residues. V shed 3 bases and J shed 5 bases, with 4 bases lying between them. This chain's CDR3 is CASSPQETQYF. In nucleotides, the CDR3 is TGTGCCAGCTCACCTCAGGAGACCCAGTACTTC.

The chain couples TRBV6-1 to TRBJ2-6, with D possibly being TRBD1 (6 bases). Germline V gives CDR1 MNHNS, CDR2 SASEGT. The CDR3 is 15 residues long. Trimming took 6 bases from V and 4 from J, leaving 13 bases between them. CDR3 sequence (DNA): TGTGCCAGCAGCTACGGGACAAGCGGGGCCAACGTCCTGACTTTC. This translates into CASSYGTSGANVLTF.

The genes are TRBV5-1 and TRBJ2-3; the match to TRBD2 covers 9 bases. Germline assignment: CDR1 SGHRS and CDR2 YFSETQ. V was clipped by 0 bases and J by 5 bases; unmatched bases: 1. CDR3 length: 14 amino acids. The CDR3 coding sequence is TGCGCCAGCAGCTTGGGTAGCGGGGGAGATACGCAGTATTTT. This gives the protein CASSLGSGGDTQYF. Variable domain in full (rest from reference TRBV5-1 and TRBJ2-3): KAGVTQTPRYLIKTRGQQVTLSCSPISGHRSVSWYQQTPGQGLQFLFEYFSETQRNKGNFPGRFSGRQFSNSRSEMNVSTLELGDSALYLCASSLGSGGDTQYFGPGTRLTVL.

The V gene is TRBV19, the J gene TRBJ2-1; 9 nucleotides line up with TRBD2. Germline lookup yields CDR1 LNHDA and CDR2 SQIVND (reference sequence). The length of the CDR3 is 14 residues. With 4 bases clipped from V and 8 bases from J, the junction kept 6 bases outside the gene matches. The CDR3 is CASSKGLAGYEQFF. As DNA, the CDR3 is TGTGCCAGTAGTAAGGGACTAGCAGGTTATGAGCAGTTCTTC.

The chain recombines TRBV5-6 with TRBJ1-6; 8 bases match TRBD1. The germline V gene has CDR1 SGHDT and CDR2 YYEEEE. V lost 5 bases to trimming and J lost 10 bases; unmatched junction nucleotides: 8. The CDR3 consists of 14 residues. CDR3 loop: CASRRQGAGSPLHF. The DNA for the CDR3 is TGTGCCAGCAGACGGCAGGGGGCAGGCTCACCCCTCCACTTT.

The J gene is TRBJ1-2, the V gene TRBV6-1; the D gene is possibly TRBD1 (6 bases). V was clipped by 7 bases and J by 7 bases, with 16 bases between them. Germline CDR1 MNHNS, CDR2 SASEGT. The CDR3 has 13 amino acids. DNA of the CDR3: TGTGCCAGCACCTTACAGGGAAGACTTGGCTACACCTTC. This codes for CASTLQGRLGYTF.

V usage is TRBV5-1 and J usage is TRBJ1-4; D is unresolved. V lost 5 bases and J lost 4, with 9 bases in between. From germline, CDR1 is SGHRS and CDR2 YFSETQ. The CDR3 spans 13 residues. The CDR3 DNA sequence: TGCGCCAGCAGAGAAAGAATTAATGAAAAACTGTTTTTT. Its translation: CASRERINEKLFF.